The next 7 T cell receptor beta chains were all read from a single sample in a study of regulatory T cells in long-lasting Graves disease. Time point denoted: persistent/refractory GD, antithyroid drugs over 5 years with positive TRAb. PBMCs provided the RNA from which the TCR library was made. HTBI primers from iRepertoire and Arm-PCR of CDR3 regions yielded the TCR beta libraries. TCRdb independently ran MiXCR on the multiplex PCR reads; one entry per CDR3 protein. The repertoire holds about 290,000 distinct CDR3 sequences, with around 21% as singletons. The specimen comprised peripheral blood mononuclear cells (PBMCs), sampled when the disease was refractory, from a patient treated with antithyroid drugs. These TCRs come from a female donor with Graves disease.

This clonotype has a single count. The chain joins TRBV6-2 or TRBV6-3 to TRBJ1-4; D remains ambiguous. The CDR3 is made up of 14 amino acids. Trimming removed 0 bases at V and 0 bases at J, with 2 bases between. The V gene's germline CDR1 is MNHEY and CDR2 SVGEGT. The CDR3 spells CASSYSATNEKLFF. The CDR3 bases are TGTGCCAGCAGTTACTCAGCAACTAATGAAAAACTGTTTTTT.

This clonotype occurred many times. The gene calls are TRBV28 and TRBJ2-2, with 9 bases that match TRBD2. Per germline, CDR1 MDHEN and CDR2 SYDVKM. V lost 5 bases and J lost 5; bases outside the gene matches: 18. The CDR3 runs to 19 residues. In DNA, the CDR3 is TGTGCCAGCAGTCCCGTCAACGGACTGGCGGGAGGGGGTACCGGGGAGCTGTTTTTT. It codes for CASSPVNGLAGGGTGELFF.

This clonotype was seen once. The chain has TRBV19 and TRBJ2-7; 7 bases map to TRBD1. In germline, CDR1 is LNHDA, CDR2 SQIVND (reference sequence). V shed 5 bases and J 5 bases; nucleotides not matched to a gene: 9. The CDR3 is 14 residues long. CDR3: CASSAQGILDEQYF. CDR3 bases: TGTGCCAGTAGTGCACAGGGGATTTTAGACGAGCAGTACTTC.

The rearrangement uses TRBV11-2 and TRBJ2-7, with D unclear. Trimming left V 7 bases short and J 9 bases short, with 10 bases between. This CDR3 contains 10 residues. Germline lookup yields CDR1 SGHAT and CDR2 FQNNGV. In nucleotides, the CDR3 is TGTGCCAGCACCGTGCCGATGCAGTACTTC. Translated, it gives CASTVPMQYF.

This chain links TRBV28 with TRBJ1-3; 10 bases line up with TRBD1. Germline CDR1 and CDR2: MDHEN and SYDVKM. V lost 6 bases, J lost 4 bases, and 9 bases stayed unmatched. The CDR3 extends over 16 amino acids. CDR3 bases: TGTGCCAGCAGACAACCCGGGACAGGGGAGGGAAACACCATATATTTT. Translating gives CASRQPGTGEGNTIYF.

The V call is TRBV30, the J call TRBJ1-1, with D unclear. The length of the CDR3 is 13 residues. Trimming removed 0 bases from V and 5 bases from J, with 10 bases in between. Germline V CDR1 and CDR2: GTSNPN, SVGIG (reference sequence). CDR3 residues: CAWSVGWRTEAFF. CDR3 nucleotide sequence: TGTGCCTGGAGTGTAGGGTGGAGGACTGAAGCTTTCTTT.

This clonotype has a handful of counts. The chain recombines TRBV11-2 with TRBJ2-7, with D unresolved. The CDR3 has 13 residues. Germline loops: CDR1 SGHAT, CDR2 FQNNGV. Trimming took off 6 bases at V and 3 bases at J, with 12 bases between the two ends. The CDR3 DNA reads TGTGCCAGCAGTGACCCCGGCCACTACGAGCAGTACTTC. Translation: CASSDPGHYEQYF.